The text below deals with one TCR beta chain. Its target is not known. The CDR3 consists of 13 residues. V was shortened by 7 bases and J by 5 bases, with 12 bases between the two germline ends. Looked up from germline, CDR1 is MNHEY and CDR2 is SVGAGI. This entry is derived from a study of beta chain features in type 1 diabetes. Study-level points and caveats: Among all four CD4+ subsets, Type 1 diabetes patients had TCRB CDR3s that were moderately but significantly shorter. Individuals with type 1 diabetes displayed fewer insertions and more deletions at VDJ junctions. cDNA-based reads could over-represent cells with high TCR expression.

One heparinised draw, averaging roughly 0.12 L, was taken per donor. Expressed TCRB transcripts were sequenced because the entire RNA isolate underwent reverse transcription. Data came from immunoSEQ multiplex PCR; TCRdb stores just in-frame clones and leaves some out. The table records some 410,000 clones, more than 9.5% of them present only once. Sequencing was performed on naive CD4+ T cells from blood. V usage is TRBV6-5 and J usage is TRBJ2-1; a weak D match, TRBD1 (5 bases). The clonotype originates from a woman aged 18-29 years in good health. CDR3 bases: TGTGCCAGCATCCCCTTCAGGGACAATGAGCAGTTCTTC. Residues: CASIPFRDNEQFF.